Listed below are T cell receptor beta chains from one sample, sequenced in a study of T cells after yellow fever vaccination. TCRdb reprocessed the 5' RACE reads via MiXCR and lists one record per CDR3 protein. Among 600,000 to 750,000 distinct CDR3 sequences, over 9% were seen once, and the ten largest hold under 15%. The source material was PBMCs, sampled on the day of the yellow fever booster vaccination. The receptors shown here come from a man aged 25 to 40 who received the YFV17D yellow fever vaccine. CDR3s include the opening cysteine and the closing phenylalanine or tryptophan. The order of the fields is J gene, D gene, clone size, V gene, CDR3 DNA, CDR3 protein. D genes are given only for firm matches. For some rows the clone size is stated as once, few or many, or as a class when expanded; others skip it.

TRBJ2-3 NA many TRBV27 TGTGCCAGCAGTTTGCGAAGATCGACCAAACAGGGAACCACAGATACGCAGTATTTT CASSLRRSTKQGTTDTQYF
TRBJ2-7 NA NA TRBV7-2 TGTGCCAGCAGCCCCCAGGGTATATCCTACGAGCAGTACTTC CASSPQGISYEQYF
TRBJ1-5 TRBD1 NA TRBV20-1 TGCAGTGCTCACAGGCGGGACAGACAGCATTTT CSAHRRDRQHF
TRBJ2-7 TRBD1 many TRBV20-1 TGCAGCGTCGGGCAGGGGGTCACCTACGAGCAGTACTTC CSVGQGVTYEQYF
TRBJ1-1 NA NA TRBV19 TGTGCCAGTAAGGATAATTTGAACACTGAAGCTTTCTTT CASKDNLNTEAFF
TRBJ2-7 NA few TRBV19 TGTGCCAGTAGTATAGCTAGGAGGAGTGTCTACGAGCAGTACTTC CASSIARRSVYEQYF
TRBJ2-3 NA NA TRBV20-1 TGCAGTGCCTCGGACCCTGGACCCACAGATACGCAGTATTTT CSASDPGPTDTQYF
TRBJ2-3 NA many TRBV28 TGTGCCAGCAGTCCAGCCGCAGATACGCAGTATTTT CASSPAADTQYF
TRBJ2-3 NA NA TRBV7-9 TGTGCCAGCAGGCCAACCGCGGGAGATACGCAGTATTTT CASRPTAGDTQYF
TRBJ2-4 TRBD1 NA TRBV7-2 TGTGCCAGCACCGTAGGGGACAGGGCTTACTTC CASTVGDRAYF
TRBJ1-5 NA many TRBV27 TGTGCCAGCAGCCCAGGGTATCAAAGCAATCAGCCCCAGCATTTT CASSPGYQSNQPQHF
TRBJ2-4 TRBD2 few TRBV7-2 TGTGCCAGCAGCGCCCTGGGGCGGGAGGGCCACCGAGAGGTTCAGTACTTC CASSALGREGHREVQYF
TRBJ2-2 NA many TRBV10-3 TGTGCCATCAGAGGTTCCGGGACAATGAGCGCCGGGGAGCTGTTTTTT CAIRGSGTMSAGELFF
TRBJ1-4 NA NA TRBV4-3 TGCGCCAGCAGCCAAGGCCGGACGGTTTTAAATGAAAAACTGTTTTTT CASSQGRTVLNEKLFF
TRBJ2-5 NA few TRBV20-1 TGCAGTGCTAGAGATCGTCGGGCAGGCGGAGAGACCCAGTACTTC CSARDRRAGGETQYF
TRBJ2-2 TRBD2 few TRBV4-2 TGTGCCAGCAGCCAAGAGCTAGCGGGAACCGGGGAGCTGTTTTTT CASSQELAGTGELFF
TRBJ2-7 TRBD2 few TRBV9 TGTGCCAGCAGCAGTGGACTAGCGGAATTCTACGAGCAGTACTTC CASSSGLAEFYEQYF
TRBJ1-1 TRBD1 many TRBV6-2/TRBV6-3 TGTGCCAGCCGGGGACAGCGGAACACTGAAGCTTTCTTT CASRGQRNTEAFF
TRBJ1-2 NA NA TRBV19 TGTGCCAGTAGCCTTGCGACCAGCGGGTCCTTCTATGGCTACACCTTC CASSLATSGSFYGYTF
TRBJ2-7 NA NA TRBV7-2 TGTGCCAGCACCAACTTTCACATGCGGACCTACGAGCAGTACTTC CASTNFHMRTYEQYF
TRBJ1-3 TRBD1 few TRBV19 TGTGCCAGTTCCCAGGGGGTTCTTGGAAACACCATATATTTT CASSQGVLGNTIYF
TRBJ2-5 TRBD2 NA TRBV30 TGTGCCTGGAGACTAGCGGGTGCCGAGACCCAGTACTTC CAWRLAGAETQYF
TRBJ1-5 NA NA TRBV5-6 TGTGCCAGCAGCTTGGGTAAAGGCGGAAGTCAGCCCCAGCATTTT CASSLGKGGSQPQHF
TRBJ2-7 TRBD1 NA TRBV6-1 TGTGCCAGCAGTAGAGGGACAGACCGGACCTACGAGCAGTACTTC CASSRGTDRTYEQYF
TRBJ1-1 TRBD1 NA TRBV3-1 TGTGCCTGCTCCCAAGTAATTGCCGGGACAGGGAGATTCGCTGAAGCTTTCTTT CACSQVIAGTGRFAEAFF
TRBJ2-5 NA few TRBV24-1 TGTGCCACCAGTCAATGGGGGGTAGAGACCCAGTACTTC CATSQWGVETQYF
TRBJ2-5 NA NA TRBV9 TGTGCCAGCAGCGAATTTAAGATTCTAGGGACCCAGTACTTC CASSEFKILGTQYF
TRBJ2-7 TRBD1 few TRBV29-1 TGCAGCGCGCTGGGACAGGGGAACTACGAGCAGTACTTC CSALGQGNYEQYF
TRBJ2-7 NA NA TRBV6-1 TGTGCCAGCTCAGACACCGCCAGGATCCTTTACGAGCAGTACTTC CASSDTARILYEQYF
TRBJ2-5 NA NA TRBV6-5 TGTGCCAGCAGTTACGCCTTCGGCGGAGAGACCCAGTACTTC CASSYAFGGETQYF
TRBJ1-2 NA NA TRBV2 TGTGCCAGCAGTGCCGGGGTGGGCTATGGCTACACCTTC CASSAGVGYGYTF
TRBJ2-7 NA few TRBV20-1 TGCAGTGCTAATAAGGGGGGGTACGAGCAGTACTTC CSANKGGYEQYF